Reported below is one T cell receptor beta chain. The junction shows a germline mismatch at one end, possibly a read error. The same CDR3 is also encoded by other DNA sequences in this sample. These data belong to a study of T cell responses to AZD1222 COVID-19 vaccine. Germline V gene sequence: CDR1 MNHEY, CDR2 SVGEGT. There are 12 residues in the CDR3. This table comes from immunoSEQ multiplex PCR, and its TCRdb copy is limited to in-frame clones, with some not included. The sample includes around 200,000 clones, more than 75% of them seen just once. The rearrangement uses TRBV6-2 or TRBV6-3 and TRBJ2-7; D ambiguous. The TCR comes from an adult in good health. The source was peripheral blood, collected on day 0 of AZD1222 vaccination. Here the CDR3 DNA reads TGTGCTAGCAGTTACCCCGCCGGGGAGCAGTACTTC. The encoded protein is CASSYPAGEQYF.